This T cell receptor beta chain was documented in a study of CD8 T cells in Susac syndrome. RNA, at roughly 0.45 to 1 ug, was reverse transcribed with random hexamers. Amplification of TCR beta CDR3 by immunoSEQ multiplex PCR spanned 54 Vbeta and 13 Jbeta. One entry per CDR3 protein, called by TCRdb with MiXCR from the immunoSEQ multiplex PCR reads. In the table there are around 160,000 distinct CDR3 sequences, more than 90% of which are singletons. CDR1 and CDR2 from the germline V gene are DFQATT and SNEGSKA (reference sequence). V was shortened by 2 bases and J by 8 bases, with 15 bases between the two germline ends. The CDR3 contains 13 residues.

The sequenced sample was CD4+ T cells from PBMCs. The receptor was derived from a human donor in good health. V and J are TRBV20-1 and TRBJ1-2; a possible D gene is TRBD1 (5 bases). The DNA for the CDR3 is TGCAGTGCTAGACCCGGGGGGGTTGTCGGCTACACCTTC. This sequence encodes CSARPGGVVGYTF.